This TCR beta chain was recovered during a study of molecular identifiers for immune sequencing clone quantification. Study results and limitations: It was shown that clones above 20 RNA copies held over 98% of effector molecules, but under 1% in naive cells. In a background of roughly 970,000 naive cells, spiked Jurkat TCR RNA from one cell was reportedly detectable.

Germline-derived CDR1 and CDR2 are PRHDT and FYEKMQ (reference sequence). With 5 bases removed from V and 8 bases from J, the gap between germline ends came to 13 bases. The CDR3 contains 13 residues. Listed TCR primers, together with previously described methods, were used for the bulk TCR libraries. In TCRdb, the PCR reads were re-called with MiXCR into one record per CDR3 protein. The data hold about 640,000 distinct CDR3 sequences, with 20% observed a single time. Naive CD8 T cells were picked out by sorting for CD8+CD4-CCR7+CD45RA+. At least ten counts were recorded for this clonotype. Its target is not known.

V is TRBV13 and J is TRBJ2-4, with no clear D. Input material: naive CD8+ T cells from blood, with Jurkat cell RNA spiked in. Subset denoted: FACS-sorted CD8+CD4-CCR7+CD45RA+ naive T cells. This clonotype originated in a human donor in good health. Some libraries in this study had Jurkat cell RNA spiked in. The CDR3 DNA follows: TGTGCCAGCAGCCCCCGCCTAGAGGACATTCAGTACTTC. It is translated as CASSPRLEDIQYF.